Listed below are T cell receptor beta chains from one sample, sequenced in a study of neurological immune-mediated disorders. TCRdb reprocessed the 5' RACE reads via MiXCR and lists one record per CDR3 protein. The sample includes about 80,000 distinct CDR3 sequences, less than 5.5% of them seen just once. Sequenced: PBMCs. The receptor source for this set is a woman under 40 with multiple sclerosis. The CDR3 runs from the conserved cysteine through the conserved F or W.

J gene: TRBJ2-7; V gene: TRBV18; CDR3 protein: CASSPVQGRLSEQYF
J gene: TRBJ2-3; V gene: TRBV5-1; CDR3 protein: CASSLEGRRDTDTQYF
J gene: TRBJ1-1; V gene: TRBV20-1; CDR3 protein: CSATTPGQGSTEAFF
J gene: TRBJ2-1; V gene: TRBV5-1; CDR3 protein: CASSLTTGGNEQFF
J gene: TRBJ2-3; V gene: TRBV20-1; CDR3 protein: CSARDARTAKGDTQYF
J gene: TRBJ2-5; V gene: TRBV5-1; CDR3 protein: CASSLVGQVPVKETQYF
J gene: TRBJ2-3; V gene: TRBV7-2; CDR3 protein: CASSLTAHTDTQYF
J gene: TRBJ2-5; V gene: TRBV15; CDR3 protein: CATSRGSIQETQYF
J gene: TRBJ2-1; V gene: TRBV3-1; CDR3 protein: CASSQGGWDSSRYRGEQFF
J gene: TRBJ2-2; V gene: TRBV5-1; CDR3 protein: CASSHGTNTGELFF
J gene: TRBJ2-7; V gene: TRBV12-3/TRBV12-4; CDR3 protein: CASSLYLGGGEYF
J gene: TRBJ2-5; V gene: TRBV6-4; CDR3 protein: CASPGALETQYF
J gene: TRBJ2-5; V gene: TRBV5-6; CDR3 protein: CASSPTREKETQYF
J gene: TRBJ2-6; V gene: TRBV11-2; CDR3 protein: CASSSLGVLAGGPGANVLTF
J gene: TRBJ1-2; V gene: TRBV9; CDR3 protein: CASSVASSGIDGYTF
J gene: TRBJ1-4; V gene: TRBV20-1; CDR3 protein: CSARVAGMSEKLFF
J gene: TRBJ2-7; V gene: TRBV20-1; CDR3 protein: CSARSPQESSYEQYF
J gene: TRBJ2-1; V gene: TRBV7-3; CDR3 protein: CASSLFGRNEQFF
J gene: TRBJ2-1; V gene: TRBV28; CDR3 protein: CFVAGPTYNEQFF
J gene: TRBJ1-2; V gene: TRBV5-1; CDR3 protein: CASSLTPTGGVGYGYTF